These 29 T cell receptor beta chains originate from one sample sequenced in a study of shared clonotypes between healthy human individuals. TCRdb's table, derived via immunoSEQ multiplex PCR, lists solely in-frame clones and lacks some. The sample consists of millions of clones, approximately 94% of them appearing once. It was CD45RO-negative cells, positively selected for CCR7, that made up naive CD8 cells, with terminally differentiated effector memory CD45RA+ cells excluded. Sequencing was performed on naive CD8+ T cells sorted from blood. All receptors derive from a man between 18 and 29 years old in good health.

The chain employs TRBV19 and TRBJ2-1; D gene uncertain. The germline V gene encodes CDR1 LNHDA and CDR2 SQIVND (reference sequence). The CDR3 is made up of 14 amino acids. V was cut by 6 bases and J by 0 bases, with 9 bases left in between. CDR3 bases: TGTGCCAGTAGGAGCAGAAACTCCTACAATGAGCAGTTCTTC. It encodes CASRSRNSYNEQFF.

The V call is TRBV15, the J call TRBJ2-7; TRBD2 matches at 9 bases. The CDR3 has 13 residues. In germline, CDR1 is LNHNV, CDR2 YYDKDF (reference sequence). With V trimmed by 8 bases and J by 2 bases, 4 bases remained unmatched. The CDR3 DNA reads TGTGCCACCGGGGTAGCGGGGGCCTACGAGCAGTACTTC. Translating gives CATGVAGAYEQYF.

A single count supports this clone. The chain recombines TRBV7-9 with TRBJ2-5; 11 positions match TRBD2. Germline V lookup: CDR1 SEHNR, CDR2 FQNEAQ (reference sequence). CDR3 length: 17 residues. The J segment lost 2 bases and the V segment lost 2 bases, leaving 7 bases of the junction unmatched. CDR3 region: CASSLPLAGEEQETQYF. The DNA for the CDR3 is TGTGCCAGCAGCTTACCACTAGCGGGGGAGGAACAAGAGACCCAGTACTTC.

Worth noting for this clone: A much larger clone lies a single base off, so this may be a read error. The chain employs TRBV7-9 and TRBJ2-2; no clear D. From germline, CDR1 is SEHNR and CDR2 FQNEAQ (reference sequence). This CDR3 contains 11 residues. Trimming shortened V by 4 bases and J by 6 bases, and 3 bases separated the two germline ends. The CDR3: CASSSPGELFF. The CDR3 bases are TGTGCCAGCAGCTCCCCCGGGGAGCTGTTTTTT.

The CDR3 nucleotides are TGTGCCAGCAGCCAATCGACAGGGTTTACAGATACGCAGTATTTT. Translated: CASSQSTGFTDTQYF. J is TRBJ2-3 and V is TRBV7-9; TRBD1 matches 7 bases. CDR1 SEHNR and CDR2 FQNEAQ come from the germline V gene (reference sequence). V shed 5 bases, J shed 3 bases, and the junction held 8 bases outside the gene matches. CDR3 length: 15 amino acids.

V gene TRBV27 combines with J gene TRBJ2-1, with 9 bases matching TRBD1. J was trimmed by 2 bases and V by 3 bases; bases with no gene match: 8. There are 17 residues in the CDR3. Germline V gives CDR1 MNHEY, CDR2 SMNVEV (reference sequence). The CDR3 here is CASSFQWGDRAYNEQFF. CDR3 coding DNA: TGTGCCAGCAGTTTTCAGTGGGGGGACAGGGCCTACAATGAGCAGTTCTTC.

The chain has TRBV9 and TRBJ2-5, with 7 positions matching TRBD2. With V trimmed by 5 bases and J by 3 bases, 7 bases remained unmatched. This CDR3 has 14 amino acids. Germline CDR1 and CDR2: SGDLS and YYNGEE. The CDR3 reads CASSAAAGEETQYF. Here the CDR3 DNA reads TGTGCCAGCAGTGCCGCCGCGGGAGAAGAGACCCAGTACTTC. The full variable domain, its missing parts supplied by reference TRBV9 and TRBJ2-5, is DSGVTQTPKHLITATGQRVTLRCSPRSGDLSVYWYQQSLDQGLQFLIQYYNGEERAKGNILERFSAQQFPDLHSELNLSSLELGDSALYFCASSAAAGEETQYFGPGTRLLVL.

The rearrangement links TRBV6-6 to TRBJ2-1; 7 bases are shared with TRBD2. Germline CDR1 is MNHNY and CDR2 is SVGAGI (reference sequence). The CDR3 spans 13 residues. J was trimmed by 7 bases and V by 7 bases; bases with no gene match: 7. The CDR3 region has the DNA TGTGCCAGCACCTCGGATAGCGGGAATGAGCAGTTCTTC. Its translation is CASTSDSGNEQFF.

The chain employs TRBV4-2 and TRBJ1-4; 8 bases fit TRBD1. CDR1 is LGHNA, CDR2 YNFKEQ, per germline. V shed 3 bases, J shed 7 bases, and the junction held 10 bases outside the gene matches. This CDR3 has 16 amino acids. The CDR3 spells CASSQVEGQGTEKLFF. In nucleotides, the CDR3 is TGTGCCAGCAGCCAGGTTGAAGGACAGGGCACTGAAAAACTGTTTTTT.

The chain recombines TRBV29-1 with TRBJ1-2; TRBD1 is a possible D gene (5 bases). V was clipped by 6 bases and J by 2 bases, with 13 bases between them. The CDR3 loop spans 13 amino acids. CDR1 and CDR2 (germline): SQVTM, ANQGSEA. The CDR3 bases are TGCAGCGTACTTACGGGGGAAAACTATGGCTACACCTTC. Its protein product is CSVLTGENYGYTF.

The CDR3 DNA is TGTGCCAGCAGCTATGGGACAGTTGAAGCTTTCTTT. Protein: CASSYGTVEAFF. The chain recombines TRBV7-3 with TRBJ1-1, with 7 bases lining up with TRBD1. V shed 4 bases, J shed 7 bases, and the junction held 3 bases outside the gene matches. The CDR3 runs to 12 residues. Per the germline V gene, CDR1 is SGHTA and CDR2 is FQGTGA.

The gene calls are TRBV4-1 and TRBJ1-1; no firm D call. Trimming removed 4 bases from V and 4 bases from J, with 13 bases in between. Germline lookup yields CDR1 MGHRA and CDR2 YSYEKL. The CDR3 extends over 14 amino acids. The CDR3 DNA reads TGCGCCAGCAGCCTCAACGGGGAGGGCACTGAAGCTTTCTTT. This codes for CASSLNGEGTEAFF.

The chain recombines TRBV5-1 with TRBJ2-7; D might be TRBD2 (6 bases). Looked up from germline, CDR1 is SGHRS and CDR2 is YFSETQ. This CDR3 comprises 14 residues. Deletions cut 4 bases from V and 4 bases from J, with 15 bases between. CDR3 residues: CASSAGLGAYEQYF. The CDR3 DNA reads as TGCGCCAGCAGCGCGGGACTGGGAGCTTACGAGCAGTACTTC.

The rearrangement links TRBV7-6 to TRBJ2-7, with D perhaps given as TRBD1 or TRBD2 (5 bases each). Germline lookup yields CDR1 SGHVS and CDR2 FNYEAQ. Trimming removed 3 bases at V and 3 bases at J, with 12 bases between. The CDR3 is 14 amino acids. The CDR3 spells CASSFTGRGYEQYF. CDR3 sequence (DNA): TGTGCCAGCAGCTTTACAGGACGGGGCTACGAGCAGTACTTC.

The chain has TRBV4-1 and TRBJ2-1; D remains unclear. Germline V gene lookup returns CDR1 MGHRA and CDR2 YSYEKL. V shed 6 bases and J shed 6 bases, with 18 bases lying between them. The CDR3 runs to 15 residues. The CDR3 is CASSLRAIPPNEQFF. The CDR3 region has the DNA TGCGCCAGCAGTCTCCGGGCCATACCCCCCAATGAGCAGTTCTTC.

The table lists this clone with a count of one. J is TRBJ1-1 and V is TRBV4-1; unclear D gene. From germline, CDR1 is MGHRA and CDR2 YSYEKL. CDR3 length: 15 residues. Trimming removed 1 base from V and 2 bases from J, with 11 bases in between. The CDR3, as DNA: TGCGCCAGCAGCCAAGGGCAGCATTACAACACTGAAGCTTTCTTT. Translating gives CASSQGQHYNTEAFF.

The rearrangement links TRBV10-1 to TRBJ2-7; D unclear. The CDR3 is made up of 16 amino acids. CDR1 is WNHNN and CDR2 is SYGVQD in the germline V gene (reference sequence). V shed 1 base and J shed 0 bases, with 13 bases lying between them. This CDR3 reads CASSELSGPPSYEQYF. CDR3 coding DNA: TGCGCCAGCAGTGAGTTGTCTGGACCACCCTCCTACGAGCAGTACTTC.

The chain uses TRBV5-1 and TRBJ1-1; 10 bases are a match to TRBD1. J lost 3 bases, V lost 4 bases, and 3 bases had no gene match. Germline lookup yields CDR1 SGHRS and CDR2 YFSETQ. The CDR3 extends over 14 amino acids. The CDR3 DNA reads as TGCGCCAGCAGCCGGGGACAGGGGTACACTGAAGCTTTCTTT. This encodes CASSRGQGYTEAFF. The whole variable domain, remainder taken from reference TRBV5-1 and TRBJ1-1, is KAGVTQTPRYLIKTRGQQVTLSCSPISGHRSVSWYQQTPGQGLQFLFEYFSETQRNKGNFPGRFSGRQFSNSRSEMNVSTLELGDSALYLCASSRGQGYTEAFFGQGTRLTVV.

The V call is TRBV27, the J call TRBJ1-1; weak D call: TRBD1 (5 bases). Trimming shortened V by 0 bases and J by 3 bases, and 8 bases separated the two germline ends. Germline loops: CDR1 MNHEY, CDR2 SMNVEV (reference sequence). CDR3 length equals 14 residues. CDR3 amino acids: CASSLSGDYTEAFF. The CDR3 DNA sequence: TGTGCCAGCAGTTTATCAGGGGACTACACTGAAGCTTTCTTT.

V gene TRBV12-2 combines with J gene TRBJ1-2; the table names TRBD1, a call not compared with the DNA. TRBV12-2 counts as a pseudogene. There are 14 residues in the CDR3. For the CDR3, the DNA is TGTGCAAGTCGCCCGGACAGGGATTGCTATGGCTACACCTTC. Translating it yields CASRPDRDCYGYTF.

Of note for this clone: Different DNA sequences within this sample yield the same CDR3. V is TRBV13 and J is TRBJ2-7; D remains ambiguous. V was shortened by 5 bases and J by 0 bases, with 8 bases between the two germline ends. The germline V gene encodes CDR1 PRHDT and CDR2 FYEKMQ (reference sequence). CDR3 length: 13 amino acids. The CDR3 nucleotides read TGTGCCAGCAGCCTCCAGAGCTCCTACGAGCAGTACTTC. As protein: CASSLQSSYEQYF.

The chain employs TRBV5-4 and TRBJ1-4, with unresolved D. Germline V lookup: CDR1 SGHNT, CDR2 YYREEE (reference sequence). The length of the CDR3 is 14 residues. V lost 0 bases and J 7 bases, leaving 10 bases between the germline ends. CDR3 residues: CASSLGQDPEKLFF. The CDR3 region has the DNA TGTGCCAGCAGCTTGGGTCAGGACCCTGAAAAACTGTTTTTT.

In its sample, this clone was seen once. The chain has TRBV11-3 and TRBJ2-5, with 11 bases matching TRBD2. CDR3 size: 16 residues. Trimming took 4 bases from V and 2 from J; bases not matched to a gene: 6. CDR1 is SGHNT and CDR2 is YENEEA in the germline V gene. CDR3 DNA: TGTGCCAGCAGCTCCCTAGCGGGGGGAGATCAAGAGACCCAGTACTTC. It translates to CASSSLAGGDQETQYF.

About this clone itself: Other DNA sequences in the same sample also yield this CDR3. The chain is built from TRBV13 and TRBJ2-5; D uncertain. The CDR3 runs to 12 residues. From germline, CDR1 is PRHDT and CDR2 FYEKMQ (reference sequence). V lost 5 bases and J lost 0, with 4 bases in between. CDR3 residues: CASSRDQETQYF. The CDR3 DNA reads as TGTGCCAGCAGCCGGGACCAAGAGACCCAGTACTTC.

This chain links TRBV30 with TRBJ1-2; no firm D call. This CDR3 is 12 amino acids long. Germline V lookup: CDR1 GTSNPN, CDR2 SVGIG (reference sequence). Deletions cut 0 bases from V and 6 bases from J, with 8 bases between. The CDR3 region has the DNA TGTGCCTGGAGTGTCGTCTGGGATGGCTACACCTTC. The encoded protein is CAWSVVWDGYTF.

The gene calls are TRBV29-1 and TRBJ1-2, with 7 bases that match TRBD1. The CDR3 is 13 residues long. V shed 7 bases, J shed 4 bases, and the junction held 9 bases outside the gene matches. The germline CDR1 and CDR2 sequences are SQVTM and ANQGSEA. This CDR3 is CSATGALGYGYTF. The CDR3 nucleotides are TGCAGCGCTACAGGGGCTTTAGGCTATGGCTACACCTTC.

The chain recombines TRBV5-4 with TRBJ2-3, with D possibly being TRBD2 (6 bases). The germline CDR1 and CDR2 sequences are SGHNT and YYREEE (reference sequence). This CDR3 contains 14 residues. The V end lost 4 bases, the J end lost 2 bases, and 11 bases lay between the germline ends. The CDR3, as DNA: TGTGCCAGCAGCGTGGGGGACTCCACAGATACGCAGTATTTT. The encoded protein is CASSVGDSTDTQYF.

About this clone itself: At the DNA level, this CDR3 is encoded by other sequences in the same sample as well. The V call is TRBV10-1, the J call TRBJ2-3; TRBD2 matches at 8 bases. V was clipped by 0 bases and J by 3 bases; unmatched bases: 5. The CDR3 extends over 16 amino acids. The germline gives CDR1 WNHNN, CDR2 SYGVQD (reference sequence). CDR3 in DNA: TGCGCCAGCAGTGAGTCGAGGGGACTAGGGACAGATACGCAGTATTTT. Protein: CASSESRGLGTDTQYF.

This chain joins TRBV7-9 and TRBJ2-7; D may match TRBD1 or TRBD2 (5 bases each). V was cut by 4 bases and J by 4 bases, with 14 bases left in between. Germline V gene sequence: CDR1 SEHNR, CDR2 FQNEAQ (reference sequence). The CDR3 runs to 14 residues. CDR3 DNA sequence: TGTGCCAGCAGCTCCACCGGGACCGTATACGAGCAGTACTTC. It yields the protein CASSSTGTVYEQYF.